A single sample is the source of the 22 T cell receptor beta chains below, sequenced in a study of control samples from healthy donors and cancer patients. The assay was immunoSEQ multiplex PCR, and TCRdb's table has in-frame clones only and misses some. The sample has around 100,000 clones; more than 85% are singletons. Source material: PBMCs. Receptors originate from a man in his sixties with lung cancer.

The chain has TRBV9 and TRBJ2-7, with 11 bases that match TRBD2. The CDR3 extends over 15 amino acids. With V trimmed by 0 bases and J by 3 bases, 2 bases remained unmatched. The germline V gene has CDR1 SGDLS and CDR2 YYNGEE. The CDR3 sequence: CASSVDLAGGYEQYF. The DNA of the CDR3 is TGTGCCAGCAGCGTAGACCTAGCGGGAGGCTACGAGCAGTACTTC.

CDR3 sequence: CATSTGGTSGGAGDTQYF. Here the CDR3 DNA reads TGTGCCACCAGCACCGGAGGGACTAGCGGGGGGGCCGGAGATACGCAGTATTTT. The rearrangement joins TRBV15 to TRBJ2-3, with 16 bases fitting TRBD2. The trim removed 4 bases at V and 5 bases at J, leaving 9 bases unmatched. CDR1 and CDR2 from the germline V gene are LNHNV and YYDKDF (reference sequence). The CDR3 runs 18 residues.

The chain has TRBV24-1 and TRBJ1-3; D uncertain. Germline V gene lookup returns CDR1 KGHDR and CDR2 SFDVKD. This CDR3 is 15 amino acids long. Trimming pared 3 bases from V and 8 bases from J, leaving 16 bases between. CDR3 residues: CATSDRRDLSDTIYF. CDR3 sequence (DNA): TGTGCCACCAGTGATCGTAGGGATTTGTCGGACACCATATATTTT.

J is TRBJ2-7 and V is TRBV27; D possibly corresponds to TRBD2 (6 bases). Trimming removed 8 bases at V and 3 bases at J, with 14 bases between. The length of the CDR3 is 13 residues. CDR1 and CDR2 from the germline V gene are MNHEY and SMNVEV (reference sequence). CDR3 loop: CASGKGTLYEQYF. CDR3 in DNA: TGTGCCAGCGGAAAGGGGACTCTCTACGAGCAGTACTTC.

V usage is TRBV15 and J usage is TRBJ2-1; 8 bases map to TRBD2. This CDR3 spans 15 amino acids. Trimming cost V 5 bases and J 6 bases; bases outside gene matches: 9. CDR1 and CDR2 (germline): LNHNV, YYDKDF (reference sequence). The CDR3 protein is CATSVGGAKSNEQFF. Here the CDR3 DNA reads TGTGCCACCAGCGTCGGGGGGGCAAAATCCAATGAGCAGTTCTTC.

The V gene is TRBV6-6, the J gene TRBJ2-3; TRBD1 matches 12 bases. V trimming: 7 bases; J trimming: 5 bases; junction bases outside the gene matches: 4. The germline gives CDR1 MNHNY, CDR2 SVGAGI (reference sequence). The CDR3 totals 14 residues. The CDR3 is CASTGQGAIDTQYF. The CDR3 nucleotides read TGTGCCAGCACGGGACAGGGGGCTATAGATACGCAGTATTTT.

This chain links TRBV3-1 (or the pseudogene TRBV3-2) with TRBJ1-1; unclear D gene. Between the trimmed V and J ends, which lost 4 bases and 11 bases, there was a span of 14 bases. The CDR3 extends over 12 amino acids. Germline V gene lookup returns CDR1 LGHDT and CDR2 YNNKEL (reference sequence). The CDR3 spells CASSRGDAGAFF. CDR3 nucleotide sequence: TGTGCCAGCAGCCGGGGAGACGCTGGGGCTTTCTTT.

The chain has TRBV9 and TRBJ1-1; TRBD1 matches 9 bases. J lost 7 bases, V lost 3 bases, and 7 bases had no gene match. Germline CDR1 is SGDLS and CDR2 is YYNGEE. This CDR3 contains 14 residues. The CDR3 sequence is CASSALQGAREAFF. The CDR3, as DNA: TGTGCCAGCAGCGCCCTACAGGGGGCGCGTGAAGCTTTCTTT.

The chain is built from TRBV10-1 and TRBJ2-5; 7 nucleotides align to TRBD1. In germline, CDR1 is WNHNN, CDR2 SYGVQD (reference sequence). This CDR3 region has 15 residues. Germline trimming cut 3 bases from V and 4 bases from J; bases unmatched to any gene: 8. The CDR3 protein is CASSEGSTGRETQYF. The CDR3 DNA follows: TGCGCCAGCAGTGAAGGCTCGACAGGGAGAGAGACCCAGTACTTC.

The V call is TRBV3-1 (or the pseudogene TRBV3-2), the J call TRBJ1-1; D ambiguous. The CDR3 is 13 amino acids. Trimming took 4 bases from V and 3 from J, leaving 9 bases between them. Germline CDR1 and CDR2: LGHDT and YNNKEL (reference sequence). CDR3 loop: CASSRPSHTEAFF. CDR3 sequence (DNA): TGTGCCAGCAGCCGGCCCAGTCACACTGAAGCTTTCTTT.

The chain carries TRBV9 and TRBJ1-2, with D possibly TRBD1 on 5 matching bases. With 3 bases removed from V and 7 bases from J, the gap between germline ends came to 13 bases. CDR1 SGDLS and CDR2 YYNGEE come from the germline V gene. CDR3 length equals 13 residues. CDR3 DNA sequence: TGTGCCAGCAGCGAGCTTCAGGGAGGTGGCTACACCTTC. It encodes CASSELQGGGYTF.

Here the CDR3 DNA reads TGTGCCAGCAGCTATACAGCGGGGCAGCCCCAGCATTTT. Translation gives CASSYTAGQPQHF. The chain joins TRBV11-2 to TRBJ1-5, with D uncertain. Trimming removed 4 bases at V and 7 bases at J, with 11 bases between. Germline V gives CDR1 SGHAT, CDR2 FQNNGV. CDR3 length: 13 residues.

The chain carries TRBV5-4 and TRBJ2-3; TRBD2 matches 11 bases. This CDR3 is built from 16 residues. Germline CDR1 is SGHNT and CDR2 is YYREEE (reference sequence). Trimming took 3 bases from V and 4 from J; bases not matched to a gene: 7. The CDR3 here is CASSSTSGGFSDTQYF. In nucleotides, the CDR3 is TGTGCCAGCAGCTCCACTAGCGGGGGCTTCTCAGATACGCAGTATTTT.

The CDR3 coding sequence is TGCGCCAGCAGCTTGTCTGCCTTAGGCGGGGGGGCCAATGAGCAGTTCTTC. Translated: CASSLSALGGGANEQFF. The J gene is TRBJ2-1, the V gene TRBV5-1, with 9 bases fitting TRBD2. There are 17 residues in the CDR3. Germline CDR1 and CDR2: SGHRS and YFSETQ. J lost 6 bases, V lost 1 base, and 11 bases had no gene match.

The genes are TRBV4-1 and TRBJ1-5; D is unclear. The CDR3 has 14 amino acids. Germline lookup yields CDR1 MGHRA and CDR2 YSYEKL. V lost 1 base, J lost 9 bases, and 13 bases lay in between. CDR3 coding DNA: TGCGCCAGCAGCCAAGGGAAGGGAGTATGGCCCCAGCATTTT. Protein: CASSQGKGVWPQHF.

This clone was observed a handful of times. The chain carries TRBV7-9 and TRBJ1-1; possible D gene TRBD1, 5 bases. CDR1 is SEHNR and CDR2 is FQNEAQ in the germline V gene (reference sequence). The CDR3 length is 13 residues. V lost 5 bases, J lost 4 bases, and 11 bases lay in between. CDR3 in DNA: TGTGCCAGCAGCAACCAGGGTGGCACTGAAGCTTTCTTT. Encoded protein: CASSNQGGTEAFF.

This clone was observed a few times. CDR3 nucleotide sequence: TGCGCCAGCAGCTCCGAGCCTCGGAGGGGATACTCCTACGAGCAGTACTTC. It codes for CASSSEPRRGYSYEQYF. The chain joins TRBV5-1 to TRBJ2-7, with D perhaps matching TRBD2 (6 bases). The CDR3 is made up of 17 amino acids. Trimming took off 3 bases at V and 0 bases at J, with 19 bases between the two ends. Germline-derived CDR1 and CDR2 are SGHRS and YFSETQ. Using reference TRBV5-1 and TRBJ2-7 for the parts outside the CDR3, the full variable domain is KAGVTQTPRYLIKTRGQQVTLSCSPISGHRSVSWYQQTPGQGLQFLFEYFSETQRNKGNFPGRFSGRQFSNSRSEMNVSTLELGDSALYLCASSSEPRRGYSYEQYFGPGTRLTVT.

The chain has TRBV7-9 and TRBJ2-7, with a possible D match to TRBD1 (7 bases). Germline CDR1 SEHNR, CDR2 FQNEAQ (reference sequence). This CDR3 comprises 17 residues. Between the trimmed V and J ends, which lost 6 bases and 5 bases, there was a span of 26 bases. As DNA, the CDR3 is TGTGCCAGCAGTTTCCTTCTCAACTCAGGGGGAGGCCACGAGCAGTACTTC. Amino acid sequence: CASSFLLNSGGGHEQYF. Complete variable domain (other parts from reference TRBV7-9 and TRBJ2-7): DTGVSQNPRHKITKRGQNVTFRCDPISEHNRLYWYRQTLGQGPEFLTYFQNEAQLEKSRLLSDRFSAERPKGSFSTLEIQRTEQGDSAMYLCASSFLLNSGGGHEQYFGPGTRLTVT.

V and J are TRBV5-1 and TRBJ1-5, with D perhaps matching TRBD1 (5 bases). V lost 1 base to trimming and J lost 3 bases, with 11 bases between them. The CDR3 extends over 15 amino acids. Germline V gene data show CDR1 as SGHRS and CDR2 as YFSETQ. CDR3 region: CASSLSPGPNQPQHF. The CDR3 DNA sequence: TGCGCCAGCAGCTTGTCCCCGGGACCCAATCAGCCCCAGCATTTT. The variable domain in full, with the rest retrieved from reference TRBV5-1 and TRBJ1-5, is KAGVTQTPRYLIKTRGQQVTLSCSPISGHRSVSWYQQTPGQGLQFLFEYFSETQRNKGNFPGRFSGRQFSNSRSEMNVSTLELGDSALYLCASSLSPGPNQPQHFGDGTRLSIL.

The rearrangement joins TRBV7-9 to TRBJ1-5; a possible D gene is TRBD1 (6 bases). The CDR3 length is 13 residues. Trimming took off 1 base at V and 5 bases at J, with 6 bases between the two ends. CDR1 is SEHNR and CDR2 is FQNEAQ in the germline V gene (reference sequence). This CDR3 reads CASSLGGHQPQHF. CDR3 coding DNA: TGTGCCAGCAGCTTAGGGGGGCATCAGCCCCAGCATTTT.

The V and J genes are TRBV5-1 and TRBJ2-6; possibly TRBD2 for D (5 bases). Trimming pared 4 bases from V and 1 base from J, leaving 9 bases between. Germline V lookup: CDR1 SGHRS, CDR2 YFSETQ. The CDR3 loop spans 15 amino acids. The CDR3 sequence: CASSRGASGANVLTF. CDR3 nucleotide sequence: TGCGCCAGCAGCCGGGGAGCGTCTGGGGCCAACGTCCTGACTTTC. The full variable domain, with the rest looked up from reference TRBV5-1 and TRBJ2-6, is KAGVTQTPRYLIKTRGQQVTLSCSPISGHRSVSWYQQTPGQGLQFLFEYFSETQRNKGNFPGRFSGRQFSNSRSEMNVSTLELGDSALYLCASSRGASGANVLTFGAGSRLTVL.

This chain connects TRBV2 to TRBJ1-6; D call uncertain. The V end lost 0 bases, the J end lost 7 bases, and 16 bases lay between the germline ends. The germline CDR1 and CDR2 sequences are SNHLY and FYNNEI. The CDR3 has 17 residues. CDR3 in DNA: TGTGCCAGCAGTGAAGCGCACGTGGTCCTACTGAATTCACCCCTCCACTTT. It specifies CASSEAHVVLLNSPLHF.